These T cell receptor beta chains were read from a single sample in a study of response to subunit inactivated influenza vaccine. TCRdb processed the RT-PCR reads anew with MiXCR; each CDR3 protein has one entry. The top ten clones hold 7.6% of a sample with 590,000 or so distinct CDR3 sequences, approximately 15% of them seen once. The sample in question was PBMCs from blood, obtained around 15 days before vaccination. These receptor sequences come from a man aged 45-65 years who received an inactivated influenza vaccine. Each CDR3 is given with its conserved first and last residue. D genes are given only for firm matches. Only part of the rows carry a size: once, few, many, or a class if the clone is expanded.

v_call,clone_size,j_call,d_call,cdr3_nt,cdr3_aa
TRBV12-3/TRBV12-4,few,TRBJ2-3,-,TGTGCCAGCAGTCCCGGGGACGGGGAGTATTTT,CASSPGDGEYF
TRBV5-5,few,TRBJ2-2,TRBD1,TGTGCCAGCAGCTTGGTCGGACAGGGAAGCGGGGAGCTGTTTTTT,CASSLVGQGSGELFF
TRBV6-2/TRBV6-3,-,TRBJ2-3,TRBD2,TGTGCCAGCAGTCTCACCTTACTCACTAGCGGTGCGAAAGATACGCAGTATTTT,CASSLTLLTSGAKDTQYF
TRBV7-2,-,TRBJ1-5,-,TGTGCCAGCAGCTCCCGTAATAATCAGCCCCAGCATTTT,CASSSRNNQPQHF
TRBV15,few,TRBJ2-2,TRBD2,TGTGCCACCAGCAGTCGAGAGACTAGCGGTTGGAACACCGGGGAGCTGTTTTTT,CATSSRETSGWNTGELFF
TRBV27,-,TRBJ2-1,TRBD2,TGTGCCAGCAGGCCCGGGACTAGCGGCTTGAATGAGCAGTTCTTC,CASRPGTSGLNEQFF
TRBV2,-,TRBJ2-7,-,TGTGCCAGCAGGGGTCTTGTTGGGGCCTACGAGCAGTACTTC,CASRGLVGAYEQYF
TRBV5-1,-,TRBJ2-3,-,TGCGCCAGCAGCTTGGCGGGACGGACCACAGATACGCAGTATTTT,CASSLAGRTTDTQYF
TRBV11-2,many,TRBJ2-5,-,TGTGCCAGCAGCATAACCGGGGAGACCCAGTACTTC,CASSITGETQYF
TRBV28,-,TRBJ2-1,-,TGTGCCGTCCAATGGGCCCAGTCCTACAATGAGCAGTTCTTC,CAVQWAQSYNEQFF
TRBV5-1,many,TRBJ2-3,TRBD1,TGCGCCAGCAGCTTGACAGAGGGGGCCACAGATACGCAGTATTTT,CASSLTEGATDTQYF
TRBV20-1,few,TRBJ2-1,TRBD2,TGCAGTGCTACACCCTTAGCGGGGGGGTCCTACAATGAGCAGTTCTTC,CSATPLAGGSYNEQFF
TRBV12-3/TRBV12-4,-,TRBJ1-2,-,TGTGCCAGCAGTTTTTTAGGGGCGAACGGCTACACCTTC,CASSFLGANGYTF
TRBV5-1,many,TRBJ2-3,TRBD1,TGCGCCAGCAGCTTGGGACAGGGGATTACAGATACGCAGTATTTT,CASSLGQGITDTQYF
TRBV2,few,TRBJ1-4,TRBD1,TGTGCCAGCAGCGCCGGGACAGCTCCTAATGAAAAACTGTTTTTT,CASSAGTAPNEKLFF
TRBV20-1,many,TRBJ1-5,-,TGCAGTGCTAGAGGGGACCGTCCAAATCAGCCCCAGCATTTT,CSARGDRPNQPQHF
TRBV28,-,TRBJ1-1,-,TGTGCCAGCAGTCCAGCAGCTCCCACGAACACTGAAGCTTTCTTT,CASSPAAPTNTEAFF
TRBV12-3/TRBV12-4,-,TRBJ2-3,TRBD2,TGTGCCAGCAGTTCCCCGGGACTAGAAACAGATACGCAGTATTTT,CASSSPGLETDTQYF
TRBV20-1,few,TRBJ2-1,TRBD2,TGCAGTGCTCCCTCGCGCGGCGGGAGCAGCTCCTACAATGAGCAGTTCTTC,CSAPSRGGSSSYNEQFF
TRBV20-1,few,TRBJ2-1,TRBD2,TGCAGTGAGTCGGGACTAGGGGACAATGAGCAGTTCTTC,CSESGLGDNEQFF
TRBV11-2,-,TRBJ1-5,-,TGTGCCAGCAGCTTAGTGGAGGCAGGGACATATAGCAATCAGCCCCAGCATTTT,CASSLVEAGTYSNQPQHF
TRBV28,-,TRBJ1-2,TRBD1,TGTGCCAGCAGCAGGGAGGGGGCGTACGGCTACACCTTC,CASSREGAYGYTF
TRBV14,-,TRBJ2-1,TRBD2,TGTGCCAGCTCCGAGGGAGCGGGGTCAAGAGACGAGCAGTTCTTC,CASSEGAGSRDEQFF
TRBV29-1,-,TRBJ2-2,-,TGCAGCGTACTGGGCGCCGCGAACACCGGGGAGCTGTTTTTT,CSVLGAANTGELFF
TRBV20-1,-,TRBJ2-2,-,TGCAGTGCGCGTCAGGGGAACGGGGAGCTGTTTTTT,CSARQGNGELFF
TRBV27,-,TRBJ2-7,TRBD1,TGTGCCAGCAGTTTTCTCGGGACAGGGTTTGAGCAGTACTTC,CASSFLGTGFEQYF
TRBV6-1,-,TRBJ1-1,TRBD1,TGTGCCAGCAGTCGGACAGGACTCATGAACACTGAAGCTTTCTTT,CASSRTGLMNTEAFF
TRBV10-3,-,TRBJ1-5,-,TGTGCCATCAGTGAGGGACAGCATTATAGCAATCAGCCCCAGCATTTT,CAISEGQHYSNQPQHF
TRBV11-2,-,TRBJ2-5,-,TGTGCCAGCAGCTTAATTCTCCCGGAGACCCAGTACTTC,CASSLILPETQYF
TRBV7-2,few,TRBJ1-1,-,TGTGCCAGCAGCCCCGCGAGCACCCCAGAAGCTTTCTTT,CASSPASTPEAFF
TRBV20-1,many,TRBJ1-2,TRBD1,TGCAGTGCTAGAGTGGTAGACAGGGGATATGGCTACACCTTC,CSARVVDRGYGYTF
TRBV6-1,few,TRBJ2-3,-,TGTGCCAGCAGTGAAAAGGAAGAAAGGGTAGGCACGCAGTATTTT,CASSEKEERVGTQYF
TRBV29-1,many,TRBJ2-7,-,TGCAGCGTCTGTTTGGCGGATTCCTACGAGCAGTACTTC,CSVCLADSYEQYF
TRBV7-9,few,TRBJ2-7,-,TGTGCCAGCTCCGACATTACCGCCTACGAGCAGTACTTC,CASSDITAYEQYF
TRBV20-1,-,TRBJ2-3,TRBD2,TGCAGTGCTAGAGATTTAGGTCTAGCGGGCGTTTCTAGCACAGATAGGCAGTATTTT,CSARDLGLAGVSSTDRQYF
TRBV2,many,TRBJ2-3,-,TGTGCCAGCAGGGGTCGTACTGGCACAGATACGCAGTATTTT,CASRGRTGTDTQYF
TRBV20-1,few,TRBJ2-4,TRBD1,TGCAGTGCTAGTCCCCTCCGGACAGGGGGCGGGCACATTCAGTACTTC,CSASPLRTGGGHIQYF
TRBV7-2,-,TRBJ1-2,TRBD1,TGTGCCAGCTCCAACAGGGGCGAAAGCTACACCTTC,CASSNRGESYTF
TRBV20-1,few,TRBJ2-3,TRBD2,TGCAGTGCTAGGAGGACTAGCGGGGGCACAGATACGCAGTATTTT,CSARRTSGGTDTQYF
TRBV12-3/TRBV12-4,-,TRBJ2-7,-,TGTGCCAGCAGTTTAGGGGCCGACTACGAGCAGTACTTC,CASSLGADYEQYF
TRBV20-1,-,TRBJ2-7,TRBD1,TGCAGTGCCCAACAGGGGAGCTCCTACGAGCAGTACTTC,CSAQQGSSYEQYF
TRBV7-3,-,TRBJ2-1,-,TGTGCCAGCAGCTCGGAAAGCGATGAGCAGTTCTTC,CASSSESDEQFF
TRBV5-1,-,TRBJ2-3,TRBD1,TGCGCCAGCAGCTTGGCGACAGGGCGCCTCACAGATACGCAGTATTTT,CASSLATGRLTDTQYF
TRBV6-1,-,TRBJ2-5,TRBD1,TGTGCCAGCAAAAAGGACAGGGTTCAGACCCAGTACTTC,CASKKDRVQTQYF
TRBV7-2,few,TRBJ1-2,-,TGTGCCAGCAGCGTGATTTACAGTGCTGGCTACACCTTC,CASSVIYSAGYTF
TRBV20-1,few,TRBJ2-7,-,TGCAGTGCTAGAGATCCCGGATCTCAACCATACGAGCAGTACTTC,CSARDPGSQPYEQYF
TRBV4-2,few,TRBJ2-3,TRBD2,TGTGCCAGCAGCCAAGATCTCGCGGGGGGGCTGGATACGCAGTATTTT,CASSQDLAGGLDTQYF
TRBV12-3/TRBV12-4,few,TRBJ1-3,-,TGTGCCAGCAGTAGAAATGACCGCCGCTCTGGAAACACCATATATTTT,CASSRNDRRSGNTIYF
TRBV9,-,TRBJ2-7,TRBD2,TGTGCCAGCAGCGTAGAACTAGCGGGAGTCTACGAGCAGTACTTC,CASSVELAGVYEQYF